This T cell receptor (beta chain) was obtained from a study of identical twins. This clonotype came up many times. Trimming removed 5 bases at V and 3 bases at J, with 17 bases between. From germline, CDR1 is MNHEY and CDR2 SMNVEV (reference sequence). The CDR3 has 15 amino acids. With template switching, a universal primer site was added, and the cDNA carried unique molecular identifiers. TCRdb ran MiXCR on the 5' RACE reads and lists one entry per CDR3 protein. The sample shows roughly 230,000 distinct CDR3 sequences, approximately 8.3% of them seen only once. These data also featured in a second study, about yellow fever vaccine responses in identical twins.

This sequence originates from a woman younger than 35 in good health. The sample was CD8+ T cells sorted from blood. The gene calls are TRBV27 and TRBJ2-7, with D perhaps given as TRBD1 or TRBD2 (5 bases each). This CDR3 reads CASSLRRDGHYEQYF. The CDR3 DNA sequence: TGTGCCAGCAGTCTGCGCCGGGACGGTCACTACGAGCAGTACTTC.